This T cell receptor (beta chain) was recovered during a study of blood T cells in healthy people across ages. This CDR3 has 19 amino acids. Germline V CDR1 and CDR2: SGDLS, YYNGEE. V gave up 4 bases and J gave up 0 bases, with 20 bases separating them. Concerning this clonotype itself: Its antigen is unidentified.

Study-wide results and limits: More naive CD4+ cells and higher diversity marked long-lived donors relative to aged donors. Investigators treated diversity estimates from one million T cells as underestimates.

Then a second PCR, running roughly 7 to 11 cycles, was carried out with a sample-barcoded 5' primer and a J-beta primer mix. TCRdb used MiXCR to reprocess the 5' RACE reads, holding one entry per CDR3 protein. The sample consists of 650,000 to 1,000,000 distinct CDR3 sequences, approximately 35% of them appearing once. The receptor was isolated from a man between 18 and 29 years old in good health. The source material was blood. This chain links TRBV9 with TRBJ2-6; D could derive from TRBD1 or TRBD2 (5 bases each). The CDR3, as DNA: TGTGCCAGCAGCCATCCCTCGGGGCAGGGAAGCTCTGGGGCCAACGTCCTGACTTTC. It translates to CASSHPSGQGSSGANVLTF.